Below, one T cell receptor (beta chain) is given with its context. Its target is unknown. TCR cDNA, made by 5'RACE template switching, carried an added universal primer site and UMIs. TCRdb used MiXCR to reprocess the 5' RACE reads, holding one entry per CDR3 protein. The table includes about 330,000 distinct CDR3 sequences, 4.1% detected once. The data derive from a study of T cells after yellow fever vaccination. Study-level results: The study noted that FACS-sorted repertoires could contain abundant clonotypes contaminating from the bulk population. At 96% for CD4 and 75% to 90% for CD8, most primary-vaccination clones showed up again after the booster.

Germline CDR1 and CDR2: LGHDT and YNNKEL (reference sequence). The V end was cut by 4 bases, the J end by 9 bases, with 13 bases between. This CDR3 region has 13 residues. V usage is TRBV3-1 and J usage is TRBJ2-1, with TRBD2 as a possible D gene (5 bases). The source of this sequence is a man between 18 and 29 years old who received the YFV17D yellow fever vaccine. Sequenced material: PBMCs, taken 5 days after the yellow fever booster vaccination. The CDR3 loop is CASSRQPGGEQFF. The DNA for the CDR3 is TGTGCCAGCAGCCGGCAACCAGGAGGTGAGCAGTTCTTC.